This T cell receptor beta chain is from a study of blood T cells in healthy people across ages. This clonotype was seen a handful of times. A second 7 to 11 cycle PCR used barcoded and J-beta primers. TCRdb itself ran the 5' RACE reads through MiXCR, one entry per CDR3 protein. The data hold 1.5 million to 2 million distinct CDR3 sequences, with roughly 49% observed a single time. The origin of this receptor is a woman between 35 and 50 years old in good health. Source material: blood.

CDR3 region: CASSLWGSGGDTQYF. The CDR3 DNA reads TGTGCCAGCAGTTTATGGGGGTCTGGAGGAGATACGCAGTATTTT. This chain uses TRBV28 with TRBJ2-3; possibly TRBD2 for D (5 bases). The germline V gene has CDR1 MDHEN and CDR2 SYDVKM. The CDR3 consists of 15 residues. With 0 bases removed from V and 5 bases from J, the gap between germline ends came to 12 bases.